This is a list of T cell receptor beta chains from one sample in a study of shared clonotypes between healthy human individuals. The repertoire was sequenced with immunoSEQ multiplex PCR; TCRdb's copy has only in-frame clones and lacks some. The table lists some 2.1 million clones, about 95% of them singletons. The sample taken for sequencing was naive CD8+ T cells sorted from blood. Receptors were obtained from a young man in good health. Each CDR3 is given with its conserved first and last residue. The order of the fields is J gene, D gene, V gene, CDR3 DNA, CDR3 protein. D genes are given only for firm matches.

>TRBJ1-6|-|TRBV11-2
TGTGCCAGCAGCTTAGGGGGGGGCGCGAATTCACCCCTCCACTTT
CASSLGGGANSPLHF
>TRBJ1-2|TRBD1|TRBV9
TGTGCCAGCAGCCCACGAGCGGGACAGGGCCTCTATGGCTACACCTTC
CASSPRAGQGLYGYTF
>TRBJ2-7|-|TRBV19
TGTGCCAGTAGTACCAGCGGACCTTCCTACGAGCAGTACTTC
CASSTSGPSYEQYF
>TRBJ2-2|-|TRBV7-9
TGTGCCAGCAGCTTATTGAGTCTGGCGAACACCGGGGAGCTGTTTTTT
CASSLLSLANTGELFF
>TRBJ2-3|-|TRBV27
TGTGCCAGCAGTTTATCGGTATGGGCCACCCTTGCTAGCACAGATACGCAGTATTTT
CASSLSVWATLASTDTQYF
>TRBJ1-2|-|TRBV7-9
TGTGCCAGCAGCCCGGGAGACCTCTATGGCTACACCTTC
CASSPGDLYGYTF
>TRBJ1-1|-|TRBV10-2
TGCGCCAGCAGTGAGGCCTTTCAGGGAAGGTCCACTGAAGCTTTCTTT
CASSEAFQGRSTEAFF
>TRBJ2-3|-|TRBV4-2
TGTGCCAGCAGCCACGAACGTACAGATACGCAGTATTTT
CASSHERTDTQYF
>TRBJ1-2|TRBD1|TRBV5-3
TGTGCCAGAAGCCCAGGTAAACCGAACCAGGGGGCTGGTGACTATGGCTACACCTTC
CARSPGKPNQGAGDYGYTF
>TRBJ2-1|-|TRBV27
TGTGCCACCGCACTCGGGGTAGGCAATGAGCAGTTCTTC
CATALGVGNEQFF
>TRBJ2-7|-|TRBV2
TGTGCCAGCAGTGATGGTGTGGGATCCTACGAGCAGTACTTC
CASSDGVGSYEQYF
>TRBJ2-5|TRBD2|TRBV2
TGTGCCAGCAGTGGGCCGGGACTAGCGGGGAATTGGGAGACCCAGTACTTC
CASSGPGLAGNWETQYF
>TRBJ2-5|-|TRBV2
TGTGCCAGCAGTGAATCGTGGGCTGGAGAGACCCAGTACTTC
CASSESWAGETQYF